The source of this TCR beta chain is a study of spatial heterogeneity in lung cancer. Background on the study: A total of fewer than 80 untreated early-stage non-small cell lung cancer patients served as donors. Where available, sequencing covered follow-up PBMC samples, taken at a median of roughly two years after resection. Consistent detection of more beta-chain than alpha-chain sequences was observed.

TCRdb redid the calling of the 5' RACE reads with MiXCR, one entry per CDR3 protein. The sample contains tens of thousands of distinct CDR3 sequences, about 9.5% of which appear only once. This clonotype was seen repeatedly, ten times or more. The CDR3 consists of 13 residues. V lost 3 bases to trimming and J lost 4 bases, with 9 bases between them. Time point given: blood at routine non-recurrence follow-up after resection. From tumor, nontumor lung or frozen PBMC, whole RNA was taken unsorted for sequencing. The TCR sequence derives from a female donor with early-stage non-small cell lung cancer. The sample in question was PBMCs, obtained at follow-up. V is TRBV12-3 or TRBV12-4 and J is TRBJ1-2; no clear D. The CDR3 is CASSLLSGYGYTF. DNA of the CDR3: TGTGCCAGCAGTTTGTTATCGGGCTATGGCTACACCTTC.